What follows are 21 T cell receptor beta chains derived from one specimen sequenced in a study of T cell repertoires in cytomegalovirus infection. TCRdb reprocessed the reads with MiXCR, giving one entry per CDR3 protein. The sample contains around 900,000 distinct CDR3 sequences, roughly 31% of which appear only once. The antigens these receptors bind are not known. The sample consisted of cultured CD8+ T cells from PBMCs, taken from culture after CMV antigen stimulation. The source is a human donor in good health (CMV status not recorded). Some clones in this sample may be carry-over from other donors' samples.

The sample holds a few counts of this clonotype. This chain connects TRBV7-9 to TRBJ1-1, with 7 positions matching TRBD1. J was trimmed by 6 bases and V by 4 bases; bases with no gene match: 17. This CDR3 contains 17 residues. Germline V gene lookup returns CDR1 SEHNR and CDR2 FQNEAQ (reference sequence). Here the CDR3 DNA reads TGTGCCAGCAGCTCGACAGGGAACCACTCCCTAGGGTCTGAAGCTTTCTTT. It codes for CASSSTGNHSLGSEAFF.

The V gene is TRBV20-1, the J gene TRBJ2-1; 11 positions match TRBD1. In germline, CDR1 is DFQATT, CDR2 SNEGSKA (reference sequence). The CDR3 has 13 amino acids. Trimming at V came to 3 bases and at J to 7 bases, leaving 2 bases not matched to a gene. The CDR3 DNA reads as TGCAGTGCTAGCGGGACAGGGGGGAATGAGCAGTTCTTC. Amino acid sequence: CSASGTGGNEQFF.

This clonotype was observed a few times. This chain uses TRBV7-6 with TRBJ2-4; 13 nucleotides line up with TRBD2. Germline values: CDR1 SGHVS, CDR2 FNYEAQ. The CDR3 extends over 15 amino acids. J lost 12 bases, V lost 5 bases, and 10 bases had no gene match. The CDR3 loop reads CASSEEGLAGSNQYF. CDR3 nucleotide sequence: TGTGCCAGCAGCGAAGAGGGACTAGCGGGGTCTAATCAGTACTTC.

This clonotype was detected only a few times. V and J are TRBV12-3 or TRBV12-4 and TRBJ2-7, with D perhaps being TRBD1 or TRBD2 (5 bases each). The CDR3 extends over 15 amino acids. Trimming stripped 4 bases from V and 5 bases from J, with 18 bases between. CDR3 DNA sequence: TGTGCCAGCAGTTCCCACCGGGACGAGTACCACGAGCAGTACGTC. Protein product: CASSSHRDEYHEQYV.

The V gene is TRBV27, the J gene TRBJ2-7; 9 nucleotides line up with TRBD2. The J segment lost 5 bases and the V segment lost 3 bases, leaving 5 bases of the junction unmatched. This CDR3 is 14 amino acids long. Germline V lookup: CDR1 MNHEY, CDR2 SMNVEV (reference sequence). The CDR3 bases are TGTGCCAGCAGTTTCGCGGGGGGGCTCCACGAGCAGTACTTC. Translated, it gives CASSFAGGLHEQYF.

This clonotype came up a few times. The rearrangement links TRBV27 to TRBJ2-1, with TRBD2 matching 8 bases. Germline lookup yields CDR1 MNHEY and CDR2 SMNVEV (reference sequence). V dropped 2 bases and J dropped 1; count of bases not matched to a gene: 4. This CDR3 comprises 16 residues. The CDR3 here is CASSLLGGASYNEQFF. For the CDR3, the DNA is TGTGCCAGCAGTTTACTCGGGGGGGCTTCCTACAATGAGCAGTTCTTC.

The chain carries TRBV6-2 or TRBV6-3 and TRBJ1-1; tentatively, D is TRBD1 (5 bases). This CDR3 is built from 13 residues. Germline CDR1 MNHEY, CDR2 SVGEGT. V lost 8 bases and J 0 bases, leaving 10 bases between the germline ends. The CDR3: CASQDMVNTEAFF. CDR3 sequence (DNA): TGTGCCAGCCAGGACATGGTGAACACTGAAGCTTTCTTT.

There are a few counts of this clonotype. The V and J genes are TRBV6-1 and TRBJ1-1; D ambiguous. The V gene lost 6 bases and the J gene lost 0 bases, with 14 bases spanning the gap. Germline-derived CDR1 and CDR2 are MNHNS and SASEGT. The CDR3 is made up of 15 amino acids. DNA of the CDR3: TGTGCCAGCAGGGCAGACCCAGGAATGAACACTGAAGCTTTCTTT. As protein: CASRADPGMNTEAFF.

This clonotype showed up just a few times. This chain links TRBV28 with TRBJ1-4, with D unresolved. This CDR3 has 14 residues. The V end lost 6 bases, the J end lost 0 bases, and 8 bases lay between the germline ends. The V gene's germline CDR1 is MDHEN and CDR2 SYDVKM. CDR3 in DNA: TGTGCCAGCAGGCCGCTTCCAACTAATGAAAAACTGTTTTTT. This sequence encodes CASRPLPTNEKLFF.

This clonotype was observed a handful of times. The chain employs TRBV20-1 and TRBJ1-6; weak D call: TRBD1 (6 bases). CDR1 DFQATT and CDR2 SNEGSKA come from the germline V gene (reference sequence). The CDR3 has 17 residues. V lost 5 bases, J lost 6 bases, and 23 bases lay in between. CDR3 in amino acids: CSARGRHGGDTNSPLHF. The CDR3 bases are TGCAGTGCTCGGGGACGACACGGGGGCGATACTAATTCACCCCTCCACTTT.

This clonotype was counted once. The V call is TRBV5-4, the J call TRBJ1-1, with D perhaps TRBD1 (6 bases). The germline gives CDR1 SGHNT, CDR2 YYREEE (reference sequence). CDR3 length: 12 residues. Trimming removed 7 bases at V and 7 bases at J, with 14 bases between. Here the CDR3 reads CASGPGAIEAFF. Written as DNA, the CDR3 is TGTGCCAGCGGTCCGGGGGCTATTGAAGCTTTCTTT. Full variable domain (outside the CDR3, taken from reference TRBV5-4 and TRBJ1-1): ETGVTQSPTHLIKTRGQQVTLRCSSQSGHNTVSWYQQALGQGPQFIFQYYREEENGRGNFPPRFSGLQFPNYSSELNVNALELDDSALYLCASGPGAIEAFFGQGTRLTVV.

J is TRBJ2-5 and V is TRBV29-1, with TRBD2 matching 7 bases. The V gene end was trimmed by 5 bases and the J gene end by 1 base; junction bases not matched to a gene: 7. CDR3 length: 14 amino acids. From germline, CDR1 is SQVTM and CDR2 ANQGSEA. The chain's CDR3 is CSVSDPGGQETQYF. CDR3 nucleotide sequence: TGCAGCGTTAGCGACCCGGGAGGCCAAGAGACCCAGTACTTC.

The CDR3 DNA follows: TGTGCCAGTAGTCCCATAGAGGGACGGGACGAGGGGTCACCCCTCCACTTT. This sequence encodes CASSPIEGRDEGSPLHF. The chain carries TRBV19 and TRBJ1-6; a weak D match, TRBD1 (5 bases). This CDR3 has 17 amino acids. Germline CDR1 LNHDA, CDR2 SQIVND (reference sequence). V was pared by 5 bases and J by 10 bases, with 24 bases between.

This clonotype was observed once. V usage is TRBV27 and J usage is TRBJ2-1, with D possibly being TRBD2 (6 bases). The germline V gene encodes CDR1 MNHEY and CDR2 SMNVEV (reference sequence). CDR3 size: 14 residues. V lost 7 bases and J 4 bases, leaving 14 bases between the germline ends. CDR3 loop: CASKNGGLYNEQFF. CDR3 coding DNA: TGTGCCAGCAAAAACGGGGGTCTGTACAATGAGCAGTTCTTC.

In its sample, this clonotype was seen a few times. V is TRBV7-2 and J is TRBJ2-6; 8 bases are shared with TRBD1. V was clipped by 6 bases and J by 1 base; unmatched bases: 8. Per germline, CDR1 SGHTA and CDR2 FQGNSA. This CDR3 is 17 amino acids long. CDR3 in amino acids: CASSLDRVESGANVLTF. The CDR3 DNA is TGTGCCAGCAGTCTGGACAGGGTTGAATCTGGGGCCAACGTCCTGACTTTC.

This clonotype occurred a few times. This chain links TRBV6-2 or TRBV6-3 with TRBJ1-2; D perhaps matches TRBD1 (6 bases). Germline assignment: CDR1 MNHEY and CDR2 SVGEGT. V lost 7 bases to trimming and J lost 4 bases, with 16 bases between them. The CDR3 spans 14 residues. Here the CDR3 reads CASTFTRTVYGYTF. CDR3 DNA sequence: TGTGCCAGCACCTTTACAAGGACAGTCTATGGCTACACCTTC.

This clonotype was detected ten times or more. The CDR3 DNA is TGTGCCAGCAGCTTAAAAGCGGGGGCAAGCTCCTACAATGAGCAGTTCTTC. This translates into CASSLKAGASSYNEQFF. The rearrangement links TRBV7-6 to TRBJ2-1, with 8 bases aligning to TRBD2. The V gene's germline CDR1 is SGHVS and CDR2 FNYEAQ. The trim removed 2 bases at V and 0 bases at J, leaving 6 bases unmatched. CDR3 length equals 17 residues.

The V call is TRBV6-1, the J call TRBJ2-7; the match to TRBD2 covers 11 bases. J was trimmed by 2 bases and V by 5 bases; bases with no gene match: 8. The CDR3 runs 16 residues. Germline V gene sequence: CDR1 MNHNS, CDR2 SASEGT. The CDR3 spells CASSNPGLAAPYEQYF. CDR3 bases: TGTGCCAGCAGTAACCCGGGACTAGCGGCCCCCTACGAGCAGTACTTC.

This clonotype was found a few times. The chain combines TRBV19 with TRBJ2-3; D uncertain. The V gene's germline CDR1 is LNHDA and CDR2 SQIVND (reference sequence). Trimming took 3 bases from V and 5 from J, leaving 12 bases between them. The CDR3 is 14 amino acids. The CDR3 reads CASSIAAQRDTQYF. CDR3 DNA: TGTGCCAGTAGTATTGCGGCCCAACGAGATACGCAGTATTTT.

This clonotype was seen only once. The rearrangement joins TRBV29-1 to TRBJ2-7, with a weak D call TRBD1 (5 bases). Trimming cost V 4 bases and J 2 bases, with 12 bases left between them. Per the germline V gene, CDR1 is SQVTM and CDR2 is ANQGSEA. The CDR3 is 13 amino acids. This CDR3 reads CSVVWGSAYEQYF. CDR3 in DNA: TGCAGCGTTGTCTGGGGCTCCGCCTACGAGCAGTACTTC.

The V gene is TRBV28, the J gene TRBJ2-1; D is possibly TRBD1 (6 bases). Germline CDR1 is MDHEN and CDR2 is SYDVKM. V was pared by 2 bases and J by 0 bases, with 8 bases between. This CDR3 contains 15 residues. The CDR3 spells CASSLRGFSYNEQFF. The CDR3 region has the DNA TGTGCCAGCAGTTTAAGGGGGTTCTCCTACAATGAGCAGTTCTTC.